In this sample, the clone carrying this T cell receptor beta chain turned up a few times. Its specificity is unknown. The sample is drawn from a study of post-analysis software for immune sequencing data. Regarding the study as a whole: There were five TRBV segments more frequent in patients than controls, and TRBV5-6, TRBV5-1 and TRBV20-1 were among them.

The V gene's germline CDR1 is SEHNR and CDR2 FQNEAQ (reference sequence). This CDR3 has 13 residues. V lost 6 bases and J 10 bases, leaving 16 bases between the germline ends. Unique molecular identifiers had been added to the TCR beta cDNA libraries. When about 0.9 to 10 million T cells were used, they gave approximately 450,000 cDNA molecules. Using its own MiXCR run on the PCR reads, TCRdb lists one record per CDR3 protein. The sample has hundreds of thousands of distinct CDR3 sequences, roughly 46% seen once. The receptor was isolated from a girl under 18 with multiple sclerosis. This chain links TRBV7-9 with TRBJ2-1; D call uncertain. The sample was blood. CDR3 residues: CASSPTIESEQFF. The CDR3 DNA is TGTGCCAGCAGTCCTACCATCGAAAGCGAGCAGTTCTTC.